This T cell receptor beta chain was sequenced in a study of long-term antiretroviral therapy in people with HIV. With survey level as its setting, the immunoSEQ assay was v3.0. Some clones are missing from TCRdb's copy, which holds only in-frame ones; the method was immunoSEQ multiplex PCR. Here the sample spans approximately 29,000 clones, over 80% being singletons. The material sequenced was unsorted PBMCs, taken 0.4 years after starting antiretroviral therapy. This TCR derives from a man aged 18 to 35 with HIV.

CDR3 in amino acids: CASSPTTEYNEQFF. In nucleotides, the CDR3 is TGTGCCAGCTCACCGACGACCGAGTACAATGAGCAGTTCTTC. This chain connects TRBV18 to TRBJ2-1; D remains unclear. The CDR3 has 14 amino acids. Trimming removed 3 bases at V and 4 bases at J, with 10 bases between. Germline V gene lookup returns CDR1 KGHSH and CDR2 LQKENI.